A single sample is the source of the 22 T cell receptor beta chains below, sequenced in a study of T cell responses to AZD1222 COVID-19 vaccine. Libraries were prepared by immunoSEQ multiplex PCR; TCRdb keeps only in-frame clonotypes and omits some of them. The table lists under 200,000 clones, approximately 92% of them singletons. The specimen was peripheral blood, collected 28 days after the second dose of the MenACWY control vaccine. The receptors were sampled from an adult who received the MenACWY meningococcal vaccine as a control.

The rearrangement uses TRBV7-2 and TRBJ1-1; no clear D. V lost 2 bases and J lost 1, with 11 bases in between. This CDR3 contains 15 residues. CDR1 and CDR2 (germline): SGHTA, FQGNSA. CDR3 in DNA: TGTGCCAGCAGCTTAACGCCCGGAGGGAACACTGAAGCTTTCTTT. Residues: CASSLTPGGNTEAFF.

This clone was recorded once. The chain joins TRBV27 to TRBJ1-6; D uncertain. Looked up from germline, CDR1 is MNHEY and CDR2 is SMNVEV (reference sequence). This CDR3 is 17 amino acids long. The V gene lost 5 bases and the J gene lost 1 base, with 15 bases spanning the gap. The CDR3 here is CASSRGQGGSYNSPLHF. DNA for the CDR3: TGTGCCAGCAGTCGTGGCCAAGGAGGGTCCTATAATTCACCCCTCCACTTT.

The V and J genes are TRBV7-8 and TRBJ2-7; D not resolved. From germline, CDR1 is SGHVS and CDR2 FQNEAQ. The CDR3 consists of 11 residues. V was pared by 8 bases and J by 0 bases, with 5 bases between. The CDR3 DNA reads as TGTGCCAGCGGGCACTCCTACGAGCAGTACTTC. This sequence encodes CASGHSYEQYF. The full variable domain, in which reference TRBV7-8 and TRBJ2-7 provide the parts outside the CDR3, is GAGVSQSPRYKVAKRGQDVALRCDPISGHVSLFWYQQALGQGPEFLTYFQNEAQLDKSGLPSDRFFAERPEGSVSTLKIQRTQQEDSAVYLCASGHSYEQYFGPGTRLTVT.

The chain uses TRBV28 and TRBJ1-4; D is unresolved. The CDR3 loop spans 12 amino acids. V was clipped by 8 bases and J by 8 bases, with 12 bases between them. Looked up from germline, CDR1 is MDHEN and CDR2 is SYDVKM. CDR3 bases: TGTGCCAGCCTCGGGAAGAGGGAAAAACTGTTTTTT. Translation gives CASLGKREKLFF.

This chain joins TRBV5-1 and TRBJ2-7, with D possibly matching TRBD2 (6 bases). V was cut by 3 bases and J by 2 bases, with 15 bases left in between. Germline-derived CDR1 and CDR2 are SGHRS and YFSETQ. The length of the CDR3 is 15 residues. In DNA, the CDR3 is TGCGCCAGCAGCTCTACCGGGACTTTGCCCTACGAGCAGTACTTC. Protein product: CASSSTGTLPYEQYF.

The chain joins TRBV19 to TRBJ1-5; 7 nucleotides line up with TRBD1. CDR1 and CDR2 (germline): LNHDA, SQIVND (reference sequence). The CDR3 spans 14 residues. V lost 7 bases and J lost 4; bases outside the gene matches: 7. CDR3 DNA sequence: TGTGCCAGTAAAGGCCCAGGGGGGAATCAGCCCCAGCATTTT. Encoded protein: CASKGPGGNQPQHF.

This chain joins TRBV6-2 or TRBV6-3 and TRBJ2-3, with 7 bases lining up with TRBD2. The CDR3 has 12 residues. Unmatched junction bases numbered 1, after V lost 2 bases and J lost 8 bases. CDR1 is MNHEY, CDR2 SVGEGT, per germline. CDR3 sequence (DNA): TGTGCCAGCAGTTACCCGGGGGGTACGCAGTATTTT. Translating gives CASSYPGGTQYF.

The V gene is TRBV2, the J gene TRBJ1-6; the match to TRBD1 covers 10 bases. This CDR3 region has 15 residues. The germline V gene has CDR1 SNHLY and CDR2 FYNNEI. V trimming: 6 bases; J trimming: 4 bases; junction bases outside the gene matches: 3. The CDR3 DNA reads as TGTGCCAGCAGGTCGGGACAGGGGTATAATTCACCCCTCCACTTT. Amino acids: CASRSGQGYNSPLHF.

CDR3 in amino acids: CASSGGSRYQETQYF. The CDR3 DNA sequence: TGTGCCAGCAGCGGCGGGTCCCGGTACCAAGAGACCCAGTACTTC. The chain links TRBV5-8 to TRBJ2-5; the D gene is possibly TRBD2 (5 bases). V lost 4 bases and J lost 0, with 13 bases in between. This CDR3 has 15 residues. Germline lookup yields CDR1 SGHTS and CDR2 YDEGEE.

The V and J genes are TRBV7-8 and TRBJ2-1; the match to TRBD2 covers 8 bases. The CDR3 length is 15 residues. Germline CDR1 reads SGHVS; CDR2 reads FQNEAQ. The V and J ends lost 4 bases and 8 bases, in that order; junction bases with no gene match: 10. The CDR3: CASSWATGTSYEQFF. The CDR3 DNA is TGTGCCAGCAGCTGGGCGACCGGGACTAGTTATGAGCAGTTCTTC.

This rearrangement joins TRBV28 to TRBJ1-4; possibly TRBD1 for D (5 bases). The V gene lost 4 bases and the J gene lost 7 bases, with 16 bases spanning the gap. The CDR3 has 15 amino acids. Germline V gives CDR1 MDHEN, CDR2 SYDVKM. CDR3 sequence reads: CASSSVREEVEKLFF. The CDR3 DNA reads TGTGCCAGCAGTTCGGTCAGGGAAGAGGTTGAAAAACTGTTTTTT.

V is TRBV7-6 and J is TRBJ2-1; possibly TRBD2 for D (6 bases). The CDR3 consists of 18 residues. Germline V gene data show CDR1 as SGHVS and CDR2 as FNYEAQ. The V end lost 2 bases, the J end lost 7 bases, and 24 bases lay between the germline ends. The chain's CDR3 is CASSLTVDSRGIFNEQFF. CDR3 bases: TGTGCCAGCAGCTTAACGGTCGACAGTCGGGGGATTTTTAATGAGCAGTTCTTC. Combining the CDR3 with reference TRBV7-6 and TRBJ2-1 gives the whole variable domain GAGVSQSPRYKVTKRGQDVALRCDPISGHVSLYWYRQALGQGPEFLTYFNYEAQQDKSGLPNDRFSAERPEGSISTLTIQRTEQRDSAMYRCASSLTVDSRGIFNEQFFGPGTRLTVL.

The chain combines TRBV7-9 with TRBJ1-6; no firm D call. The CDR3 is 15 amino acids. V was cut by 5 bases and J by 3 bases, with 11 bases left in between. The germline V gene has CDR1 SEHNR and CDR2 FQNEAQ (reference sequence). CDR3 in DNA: TGTGCCAGCAGCGTTACGGATTACTATAATTCACCCCTCCACTTT. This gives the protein CASSVTDYYNSPLHF.

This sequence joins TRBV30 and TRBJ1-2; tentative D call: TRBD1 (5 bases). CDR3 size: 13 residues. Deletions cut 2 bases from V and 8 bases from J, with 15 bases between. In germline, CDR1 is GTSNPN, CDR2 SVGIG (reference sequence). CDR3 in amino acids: CAWSLQGTFGYTF. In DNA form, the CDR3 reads TGTGCCTGGAGTCTCCAGGGTACATTCGGCTACACCTTC. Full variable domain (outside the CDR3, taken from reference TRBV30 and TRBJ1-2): SQTIHQWPATLVQPVGSPLSLECTVEGTSNPNLYWYRQAAGRGLQLLFYSVGIGQISSEVPQNLSASRPQDRQFILSSKKLLLSDSGFYLCAWSLQGTFGYTFGSGTRLTVV.

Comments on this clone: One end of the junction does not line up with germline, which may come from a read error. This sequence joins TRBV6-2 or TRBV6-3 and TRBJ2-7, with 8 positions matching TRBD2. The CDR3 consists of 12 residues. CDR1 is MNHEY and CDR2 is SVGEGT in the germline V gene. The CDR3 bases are TGTGCCAGCAGTGGCAATCTAGCGGGTGCGGAATTC. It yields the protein CASSGNLAGAEF.

Written as DNA, the CDR3 is TGTGCCAGCTCACCTTTGGACAGGGTACACAATGAGCAGTTCTTC. Its protein product is CASSPLDRVHNEQFF. The chain recombines TRBV18 with TRBJ2-1, with TRBD1 identical over 8 bases. J was trimmed by 5 bases and V by 3 bases; bases with no gene match: 6. Germline CDR1 and CDR2: KGHSH and LQKENI. This CDR3 spans 15 amino acids.

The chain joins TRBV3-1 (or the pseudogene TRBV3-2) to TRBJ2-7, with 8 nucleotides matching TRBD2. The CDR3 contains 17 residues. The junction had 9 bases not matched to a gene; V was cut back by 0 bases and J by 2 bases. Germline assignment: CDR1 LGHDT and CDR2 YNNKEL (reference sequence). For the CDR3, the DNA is TGTGCCAGCAGCCAAGATCTTTCCGGGGGGGGTACCTACGAGCAGTACTTC. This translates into CASSQDLSGGGTYEQYF.

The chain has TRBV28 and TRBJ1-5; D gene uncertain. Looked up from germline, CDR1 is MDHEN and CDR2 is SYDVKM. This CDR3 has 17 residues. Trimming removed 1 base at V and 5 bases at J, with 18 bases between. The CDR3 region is CASSLFFVGQGDQPQHF. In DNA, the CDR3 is TGTGCCAGCAGTTTATTCTTTGTAGGTCAAGGCGATCAGCCCCAGCATTTT.

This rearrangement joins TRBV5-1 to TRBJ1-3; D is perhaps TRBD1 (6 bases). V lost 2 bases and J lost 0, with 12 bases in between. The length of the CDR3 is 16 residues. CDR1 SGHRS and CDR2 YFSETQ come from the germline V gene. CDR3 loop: CASSFAGHSSGNTIYF. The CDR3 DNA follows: TGCGCCAGCAGCTTTGCGGGACACAGCTCTGGAAACACCATATATTTT.

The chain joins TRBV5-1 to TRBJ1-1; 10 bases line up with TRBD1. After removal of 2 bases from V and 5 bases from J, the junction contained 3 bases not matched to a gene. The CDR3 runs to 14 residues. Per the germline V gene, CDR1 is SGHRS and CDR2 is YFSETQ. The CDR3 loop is CASSFGTGVTEAFF. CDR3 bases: TGCGCCAGCAGCTTCGGGACAGGGGTGACTGAAGCTTTCTTT.

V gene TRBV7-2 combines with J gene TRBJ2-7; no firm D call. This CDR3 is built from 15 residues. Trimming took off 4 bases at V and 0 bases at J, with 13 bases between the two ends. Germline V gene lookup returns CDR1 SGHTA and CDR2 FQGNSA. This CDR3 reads CASSSDGKVSYEQYF. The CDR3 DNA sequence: TGTGCCAGCAGCTCGGACGGAAAGGTCTCCTACGAGCAGTACTTC.

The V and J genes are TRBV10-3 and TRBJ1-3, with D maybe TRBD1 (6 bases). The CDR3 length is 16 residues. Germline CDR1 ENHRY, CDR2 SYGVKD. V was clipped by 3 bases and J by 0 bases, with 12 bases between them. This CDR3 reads CAISDPGQPSGNTIYF. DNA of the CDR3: TGTGCCATCAGTGATCCGGGACAACCCTCTGGAAACACCATATATTTT.